Each of the 27 T cell receptor beta chains below was sequenced from the same sample in a study of blood T cell repertoires in COVID-19. Assay used: immunoSEQ multiplex PCR; TCRdb lists only in-frame clones, some missing. This table holds 210,000 or so clones, roughly 80% found once. Sequencing input: peripheral blood. These receptors came from a man aged 50 or older who had recovered from COVID-19.

V gene TRBV27 combines with J gene TRBJ1-1; 8 bases agree with TRBD1. CDR3 length: 14 amino acids. Germline trimming cut 5 bases from V and 3 bases from J; bases unmatched to any gene: 5. Germline CDR1 MNHEY, CDR2 SMNVEV (reference sequence). The CDR3 loop reads CASSQQGGYTEAFF. The CDR3 coding sequence is TGTGCCAGCAGTCAACAGGGGGGATACACTGAAGCTTTCTTT.

The rearrangement joins TRBV27 to TRBJ2-7; TRBD1 agrees at 7 bases. Germline trimming cut 7 bases from V and 3 bases from J; bases unmatched to any gene: 9. CDR1 is MNHEY and CDR2 is SMNVEV in the germline V gene (reference sequence). The CDR3 loop spans 14 amino acids. The CDR3 sequence is CASTSGTAFYEQYF. DNA of the CDR3: TGTGCCAGCACCTCCGGGACAGCATTCTACGAGCAGTACTTC.

This chain connects TRBV12-5 to TRBJ1-1; a possible D gene is TRBD1 (6 bases). This CDR3 has 15 residues. CDR1 is LGHNT, CDR2 FRNRAP, per germline. Trimming removed 2 bases from V and 4 bases from J, with 14 bases in between. The CDR3 nucleotides are TGTGCTAGTGGTTTGTTAATTGCCAGGGGCACTGAAGCTTTCTTT. It is translated as CASGLLIARGTEAFF.

CDR3 loop: CSVGGEGGYTF. CDR3 DNA: TGCAGCGTTGGGGGGGAGGGTGGCTACACCTTC. The chain is built from TRBV29-1 and TRBJ1-2, with D perhaps TRBD1 (5 bases). The CDR3 covers 11 residues. Germline assignment: CDR1 SQVTM and CDR2 ANQGSEA. The germline V and J ends were trimmed by 4 bases and 7 bases, with 10 bases remaining between them.

This clone occurred a few times. The CDR3 DNA follows: TGTGCCAGCAGCCAGGACAGAAGCTCCTACGAGCAGTACTTC. This gives the protein CASSQDRSSYEQYF. This chain joins TRBV5-6 and TRBJ2-7; D perhaps matches TRBD1 (6 bases). From germline, CDR1 is SGHDT and CDR2 YYEEEE. This CDR3 has 14 amino acids. Trimming removed 4 bases at V and 0 bases at J, with 11 bases between.

The gene calls are TRBV7-2 and TRBJ2-5, with D tentatively TRBD2 (6 bases). Trimming removed 5 bases at V and 2 bases at J, with 9 bases between. The germline gives CDR1 SGHTA, CDR2 FQGNSA. The CDR3 totals 13 residues. CDR3 region: CASSRGLQETQYF. For the CDR3, the DNA is TGTGCCAGCAGCCGCGGACTACAAGAGACCCAGTACTTC. The variable domain in full, completed from reference TRBV7-2 and TRBJ2-5, reads GAGVSQSPSNKVTEKGKDVELRCDPISGHTALYWYRQSLGQGLEFLIYFQGNSAPDKSGLPSDRFSAERTGGSVSTLTIQRTQQEDSAVYLCASSRGLQETQYFGPGTRLLVL.

The rearrangement links TRBV6-5 to TRBJ1-5; tentative D call: TRBD1 (5 bases). Looked up from germline, CDR1 is MNHEY and CDR2 is SVGAGI. Trimming pared 9 bases from V and 6 bases from J, leaving 15 bases between. The CDR3 spans 13 residues. The CDR3 loop reads CASQAGVSQPQHF. The CDR3 nucleotides read TGTGCCAGTCAAGCGGGGGTGAGTCAGCCCCAGCATTTT.

V gene TRBV11-2 combines with J gene TRBJ2-1; 11 positions match TRBD2. This CDR3 region has 14 residues. Looked up from germline, CDR1 is SGHAT and CDR2 is FQNNGV. With 5 bases clipped from V and 8 bases from J, the junction kept 5 bases outside the gene matches. CDR3 nucleotides: TGTGCCAGCAGCACTAGCGGGGGAATGGATGAGCAGTTCTTC. It encodes CASSTSGGMDEQFF. The variable domain in full, completed from reference TRBV11-2 and TRBJ2-1, reads EAGVAQSPRYKIIEKRQSVAFWCNPISGHATLYWYQQILGQGPKLLIQFQNNGVVDDSQLPKDRFSAERLKGVDSTLKIQPAKLEDSAVYLCASSTSGGMDEQFFGPGTRLTVL.

The V call is TRBV4-1, the J call TRBJ2-7; a possible D gene is TRBD1 (5 bases). The CDR3 sequence is 16 residues long. V was clipped by 5 bases and J by 7 bases, with 24 bases between them. The germline V gene encodes CDR1 MGHRA and CDR2 YSYEKL. In nucleotides, the CDR3 is TGCGCCAGCAGCTCAAGAGAGGACGGTGGGGCTGAAGAGCAGTACTTC. Residues: CASSSREDGGAEEQYF.

This sequence joins TRBV30 and TRBJ1-6; D unclear. There are 17 residues in the CDR3. Per the germline V gene, CDR1 is GTSNPN and CDR2 is SVGIG (reference sequence). Trimming took off 0 bases at V and 0 bases at J, with 12 bases between the two ends. This chain's CDR3 is CAWSVSSSSSYNSPLHF. The CDR3 nucleotides are TGTGCCTGGAGTGTATCTAGCTCGAGCTCCTATAATTCACCCCTCCACTTT. The variable domain in full, completed from reference TRBV30 and TRBJ1-6, reads SQTIHQWPATLVQPVGSPLSLECTVEGTSNPNLYWYRQAAGRGLQLLFYSVGIGQISSEVPQNLSASRPQDRQFILSSKKLLLSDSGFYLCAWSVSSSSSYNSPLHFGNGTRLTVT.

The chain has TRBV9 and TRBJ1-1; D perhaps matches TRBD1 (5 bases). The germline CDR1 and CDR2 sequences are SGDLS and YYNGEE. Trimming stripped 0 bases from V and 4 bases from J, with 10 bases between. CDR3 size: 14 residues. CDR3 coding DNA: TGTGCCAGCAGCGTAGTGGGGGAGGGCACTGAAGCTTTCTTT. Translating it yields CASSVVGEGTEAFF.

This clone is a singleton in its sample. The chain links TRBV27 to TRBJ2-3; D is unresolved. There are 12 residues in the CDR3. V was cut by 5 bases and J by 2 bases, with 5 bases left in between. CDR1 is MNHEY and CDR2 is SMNVEV in the germline V gene (reference sequence). The DNA of the CDR3 is TGTGCCAGCAGTACCTACACAGATACGCAGTATTTT. Translated: CASSTYTDTQYF.

The J gene is TRBJ2-7, the V gene TRBV19; 9 positions agree with TRBD1. CDR3 size: 16 residues. Germline V lookup: CDR1 LNHDA, CDR2 SQIVND (reference sequence). Trimming took 5 bases from V and 0 from J; bases not matched to a gene: 8. CDR3 region: CASSYPGQGDSYEQYF. CDR3 nucleotide sequence: TGTGCCAGTAGTTACCCGGGACAGGGTGACTCCTACGAGCAGTACTTC.

This rearrangement joins TRBV4-2 to TRBJ2-1, with D possibly matching TRBD1 (6 bases). V dropped 1 base and J dropped 0 bases, with 13 bases sitting between them. The CDR3 runs 17 residues. CDR1 LGHNA and CDR2 YNFKEQ come from the germline V gene. DNA for the CDR3: TGTGCCAGCAGCCAAGCGGTCACAGGGAGCTCCTACAATGAGCAGTTCTTC. Translation: CASSQAVTGSSYNEQFF.

V gene TRBV7-8 combines with J gene TRBJ2-1; the D is unclear. The CDR3 covers 14 residues. The germline CDR1 and CDR2 sequences are SGHVS and FQNEAQ. The DNA of the CDR3 is TGTGCTACTACTGAGACTTACTCCTACAATGAGCAGTTCTTC. Protein sequence: CATTETYSYNEQFF.

The rearrangement uses TRBV29-1 and TRBJ1-1, with D unclear. The CDR3 length is 13 residues. Germline V gives CDR1 SQVTM, CDR2 ANQGSEA. Between the trimmed V and J ends, which lost 0 bases and 0 bases, there was a span of 5 bases. The CDR3 loop reads CSVEDWLNTEAFF. CDR3 in DNA: TGCAGCGTTGAAGACTGGCTGAACACTGAAGCTTTCTTT.

With regard to this clone: The same CDR3 also results from other DNA sequences found in this sample. J is TRBJ2-7 and V is TRBV5-1; 11 bases are shared with TRBD2. V was clipped by 2 bases and J by 3 bases; unmatched bases: 1. Germline V CDR1 and CDR2: SGHRS, YFSETQ. CDR3 size: 14 residues. CDR3 protein: CASSLGTSGYEQYF. The CDR3 DNA reads TGCGCCAGCAGCTTAGGGACTAGCGGCTACGAGCAGTACTTC.

V usage is TRBV30 and J usage is TRBJ2-3; D perhaps matches TRBD2 (6 bases). Germline V lookup: CDR1 GTSNPN, CDR2 SVGIG (reference sequence). The CDR3 spans 14 residues. The V end lost 0 bases, the J end lost 5 bases, and 12 bases lay between the germline ends. The CDR3, as DNA: TGTGCCTGGAGTGTTTGGGGGGTTGGAGATACGCAGTATTTT. It encodes CAWSVWGVGDTQYF.

This chain connects TRBV14 to TRBJ1-3; 9 bases match TRBD1. Germline V gives CDR1 SGHDN, CDR2 FVKESK. The trim removed 5 bases at V and 3 bases at J, leaving 8 bases unmatched. The CDR3 contains 16 residues. Here the CDR3 reads CASSKRSGQGGNTIYF. The CDR3 DNA follows: TGTGCCAGCAGCAAAAGATCGGGACAGGGTGGAAACACCATATATTTT.

The CDR3 spells CASRPREVPSYVTYEQYF. The CDR3 nucleotides read TGTGCCAGCAGACCCCGGGAGGTCCCTTCATATGTTACCTACGAGCAGTACTTC. V usage is TRBV27 and J usage is TRBJ2-7; TRBD2 matches at 7 bases. Germline lookup yields CDR1 MNHEY and CDR2 SMNVEV (reference sequence). The CDR3 spans 18 residues. Germline trimming cut 6 bases from V and 2 bases from J; bases unmatched to any gene: 19.

The V and J genes are TRBV3-1 (or the pseudogene TRBV3-2) and TRBJ2-5, with no clear D. V was shortened by 0 bases and J by 3 bases, with 5 bases between the two germline ends. Germline CDR1 reads LGHDT; CDR2 reads YNNKEL (reference sequence). CDR3 length equals 13 residues. The CDR3 DNA follows: TGTGCCAGCAGCCAAGATACAGAAGAGACCCAGTACTTC. It codes for CASSQDTEETQYF.

The V and J genes are TRBV6-5 and TRBJ1-2; 10 bases fit TRBD1. This CDR3 is 15 amino acids long. Germline-derived CDR1 and CDR2 are MNHEY and SVGAGI. J was trimmed by 4 bases and V by 2 bases; bases with no gene match: 4. The CDR3 DNA sequence: TGTGCCAGCAGTTACGTGGGACAGGGGCTCTATGGCTACACCTTC. Its protein product is CASSYVGQGLYGYTF.

The genes are TRBV7-6 and TRBJ2-7; 10 bases match TRBD2. Germline CDR1 is SGHVS and CDR2 is FNYEAQ. The CDR3 totals 15 residues. V lost 5 bases to trimming and J lost 2 bases; unmatched junction nucleotides: 6. The CDR3 bases are TGTGCCAGCAGCCCTCTAGCGGGAGAGCCCTACGAGCAGTACTTC. Its translation: CASSPLAGEPYEQYF.

This sequence joins TRBV27 and TRBJ2-7; the D gene is possibly TRBD2 (5 bases). V gave up 3 bases and J gave up 5 bases, with 11 bases separating them. The CDR3 totals 13 residues. From germline, CDR1 is MNHEY and CDR2 SMNVEV (reference sequence). CDR3 region: CASSFREGNEQYF. The CDR3 nucleotides read TGTGCCAGCAGTTTTCGTGAGGGTAACGAGCAGTACTTC.

J is TRBJ1-1 and V is TRBV18, with 7 bases fitting TRBD1. This CDR3 contains 14 residues. Germline CDR1 is KGHSH and CDR2 is LQKENI. J was trimmed by 5 bases and V by 1 base; bases with no gene match: 4. The CDR3 DNA follows: TGTGCCAGCTCACCACGTCAGGGGGGAACTGAAGCTTTCTTT. Amino acids: CASSPRQGGTEAFF.

This clone was counted between two and nine times. The rearrangement uses TRBV7-8 and TRBJ2-7, with 9 bases that match TRBD1. This CDR3 is built from 14 residues. Germline CDR1 is SGHVS and CDR2 is FQNEAQ. Losses at the gene ends were 5 bases for V and 7 bases for J; bases not matched to a gene: 9. CDR3 sequence reads: CASSTRDRVREQYF. The DNA for the CDR3 is TGTGCCAGCAGCACCCGGGACAGGGTGAGGGAGCAGTACTTC.

The J gene is TRBJ2-7, the V gene TRBV28; 11 bases fit TRBD2. Trimming took 5 bases from V and 4 from J; bases not matched to a gene: 4. The CDR3 sequence is 14 residues long. In germline, CDR1 is MDHEN, CDR2 SYDVKM. The CDR3 coding sequence is TGTGCCAGCAGTGAACTAGCGGGAGCTTACGAGCAGTACTTC. Its protein is CASSELAGAYEQYF.